This T cell receptor beta chain was profiled in a study of glioma-infiltrating T cells. Study-level points and caveats: Gliomas, especially low-grade, showed above-expected tissue-blood divergence; non-neoplastic patients showed below. Only very few CDR3 sequences appeared in both tissue and blood.

The CDR3 spans 13 residues. Trimming cost V 3 bases and J 3 bases, with 7 bases left between them. Germline V gene lookup returns CDR1 MGHRA and CDR2 YSYEKL. This clonotype was detected only a few times. Its antigen remains unidentified. Amplification of TCR alpha and beta CDR3 regions from RNA used iRepertoire nested multiplex PCR. For one-step reverse transcription and amplification, about 85-400 ng of tissue mRNA or PBMC total RNA was used. TCRdb re-derived calls from the multiplex PCR reads in MiXCR, one entry per CDR3 protein. The table shows under 150,000 distinct CDR3 sequences, with 24% occurring only once.

The sequence was obtained from a human donor with low-grade glioma or glioblastoma, undergoing nonglioma brain surgery, or in good health (not recorded which). Sequencing was done on a sample of glioma tissue, nonneoplastic brain tissue, or PBMCs (not recorded which). V gene TRBV4-1 combines with J gene TRBJ2-3; D not certain. CDR3 sequence reads: CASSHRPTDTQYF. CDR3 bases: TGCGCCAGCAGCCATCGCCCGACAGATACGCAGTATTTT.